Below, 15 T cell receptor beta chains from the same sample are listed, as sequenced in a study of shared clonotypes between healthy human individuals (TCRdb year 2020). Preparation of the library involved the immunoSEQ multiplex PCR assay. The table comes from immuneACCESS by way of TCRdb, which keeps in-frame sequences with V and J called. Part of the clones is missing from these tables; in studies checked, under half for an unresolved V gene and the rest for unknown reasons. The sample profile shows about 2 million clones; less than 95% of them were found once. The ten largest clones take up 0.95% to 1.5% of the sample. CD8 naive samples were CD45RO-negative cells positively selected for CCR7, giving a CD45RA+CCR7+ population that excluded TemRA cells. The sample consisted of naive CD8+ T cells sorted from blood. What the cell subset or site label conveys for this sample: CD45RA+CCR7+. The receptors stem from a man between 18 and 29 years old in good health.

The rearrangement joins TRBV10-2 to TRBJ2-5; D is undetermined. V gave up 11 bases and J gave up 1 base, with 2 bases separating them. Germline CDR1 reads WSHSY; CDR2 reads SAAADI. This CDR3 has 9 amino acids. This CDR3 is CAAQETQYF. CDR3 bases: TGCGCCGCCCAAGAGACCCAGTACTTC.

V usage is TRBV28 and J usage is TRBJ1-6; D may be TRBD1 (6 bases). Trimming shortened V by 6 bases and J by 9 bases, and 24 bases separated the two germline ends. The length of the CDR3 is 17 residues. CDR1 is MDHEN and CDR2 is SYDVKM in the germline V gene. The CDR3 spells CASSLIGVNGGPSPLHF. In DNA, the CDR3 is TGTGCCAGCAGCCTAATTGGAGTTAATGGGGGCCCTTCACCCCTCCACTTT.

CDR3 amino acids: CASGVQGSSDIQYF. CDR3 nucleotides: TGTGCCAGCGGTGTACAGGGTAGCTCGGACATTCAGTACTTC. The chain joins TRBV6-5 to TRBJ2-4; perhaps TRBD1 as D (6 bases). The CDR3 consists of 14 residues. V was clipped by 8 bases and J by 8 bases, with 19 bases between them. Germline CDR1 is MNHEY and CDR2 is SVGAGI.

The rearrangement uses TRBV9 and TRBJ2-5; no clear D gene. With 4 bases removed from V and 2 bases from J, the gap between germline ends came to 12 bases. The CDR3 sequence is 14 residues long. Germline assignment: CDR1 SGDLS and CDR2 YYNGEE. CDR3 sequence: CASSTPGGQETQYF. For the CDR3, the DNA is TGTGCCAGCAGCACGCCGGGTGGACAAGAGACCCAGTACTTC.

This clone was picked up a small number of times. V usage is TRBV7-9 and J usage is TRBJ2-2; no clear D. This CDR3 is built from 14 residues. Trimming removed 2 bases from V and 5 bases from J, with 9 bases in between. CDR1 and CDR2 from the germline V gene are SEHNR and FQNEAQ (reference sequence). CDR3 coding DNA: TGTGCCAGCAGCTTATTAGTTGTGACCGGGGAGCTGTTTTTT. Its translation is CASSLLVVTGELFF.

V is TRBV19 and J is TRBJ1-1; D remains unclear. Trimming cost V 7 bases and J 4 bases, with 13 bases left between them. There are 13 residues in the CDR3. CDR1 and CDR2 from the germline V gene are LNHDA and SQIVND (reference sequence). The CDR3 bases are TGTGCCAGTAAGCCCCTGGAGGGCACTGAAGCTTTCTTT. Protein sequence: CASKPLEGTEAFF.

The chain has TRBV5-1 and TRBJ1-1, with no clear D. The germline gives CDR1 SGHRS, CDR2 YFSETQ. CDR3 length: 14 amino acids. The germline V and J ends were trimmed by 2 bases and 5 bases, with 13 bases remaining between them. The DNA of the CDR3 is TGCGCCAGCAGCTTCGATCAAGGAAGGACTGAAGCTTTCTTT. It codes for CASSFDQGRTEAFF.

This clone was detected only once. The rearrangement uses TRBV6-5 and TRBJ2-3, with TRBD2 identical over 12 bases. This CDR3 is built from 16 residues. Per the germline V gene, CDR1 is MNHEY and CDR2 is SVGAGI. After removal of 2 bases from V and 4 bases from J, the junction contained 4 bases not matched to a gene. The CDR3 loop is CASSYLAGGFADTQYF. The CDR3 coding sequence is TGTGCCAGCAGTTACCTAGCGGGAGGGTTCGCAGATACGCAGTATTTT.

The chain is built from TRBV19 and TRBJ2-7; D may be TRBD1 (6 bases). The CDR3 covers 12 residues. Germline-derived CDR1 and CDR2 are LNHDA and SQIVND (reference sequence). The V end lost 8 bases, the J end lost 5 bases, and 13 bases lay between the germline ends. CDR3 bases: TGTGCCAGTTCCAGGGGAACCAACGAGCAGTACTTC. It yields the protein CASSRGTNEQYF.

The V gene is TRBV5-8, the J gene TRBJ1-5; D is unclear. With 4 bases removed from V and 11 bases from J, the gap between germline ends came to 16 bases. Germline V gives CDR1 SGHTS, CDR2 YDEGEE. The CDR3 is 13 amino acids. CDR3 nucleotide sequence: TGTGCCAGCAGCGACTCGTGGCTGCAAGCCCAGCATTTT. Its translation is CASSDSWLQAQHF.

The chain uses TRBV27 and TRBJ2-3; TRBD2 might be the D (5 bases). The CDR3 has 14 residues. CDR1 is MNHEY, CDR2 SMNVEV, per germline (reference sequence). V shed 5 bases and J shed 4 bases, with 13 bases lying between them. CDR3 bases: TGTGCCAGCAGTAGAATCCGGGGAGCAGATACGCAGTATTTT. It codes for CASSRIRGADTQYF.

The chain employs TRBV19 and TRBJ1-1; tentatively, D is TRBD1 (5 bases). Trimming left V 0 bases short and J 10 bases short, with 12 bases between. CDR1 and CDR2 (germline): LNHDA, SQIVND (reference sequence). CDR3 size: 13 residues. CDR3 protein: CASSIDAGDGAFF. CDR3 coding DNA: TGTGCCAGTAGTATAGACGCCGGGGACGGAGCTTTCTTT.

The rearrangement links TRBV27 to TRBJ2-7, with TRBD2 matching over 14 bases. Germline V gene sequence: CDR1 MNHEY, CDR2 SMNVEV (reference sequence). This CDR3 comprises 15 residues. The V segment lost 5 bases and the J segment 7 bases; nucleotides outside the gene matches: 7. CDR3 DNA sequence: TGTGCCAGCAGTGCGACTAGCGGGGGGGCGGGGGAGCAGTACTTC. It yields the protein CASSATSGGAGEQYF.

The chain is built from TRBV19 and TRBJ2-7, with 10 bases aligning to TRBD1. With V trimmed by 5 bases and J by 2 bases, 9 bases remained unmatched. This CDR3 comprises 16 residues. The germline gives CDR1 LNHDA, CDR2 SQIVND (reference sequence). This CDR3 reads CASSSAGQGLTYEQYF. Written as DNA, the CDR3 is TGTGCCAGTAGTTCGGCGGGACAGGGGTTAACCTACGAGCAGTACTTC.

This chain links TRBV4-3 with TRBJ2-1, with 7 positions matching TRBD2. The CDR3 length is 21 residues. CDR1 and CDR2 (germline): LGHNA, YSLEER. With 0 bases clipped from V and 2 bases from J, the junction kept 19 bases outside the gene matches. The CDR3 spells CASSQDSEHLMASGPYNEQFF. CDR3 DNA sequence: TGCGCCAGCAGCCAAGATTCTGAACACCTGATGGCTAGCGGTCCCTACAATGAGCAGTTCTTC.